A single sample gave rise to the 28 T cell receptor beta chains below, sequenced in a study of shared clonotypes between healthy human individuals. The assay was immunoSEQ multiplex PCR, and TCRdb's table has in-frame clones only and misses some. The sample gives about 980,000 clones, approximately 80% of which show up once; over 1.3% is in the top ten. Material: memory CD4+ T cells sorted from blood. Regarding subset: CD45RA-negative fraction. The source is a man aged 18-30 years in good health.

J is TRBJ1-2 and V is TRBV6-1; D perhaps matches TRBD1 (5 bases). This CDR3 contains 14 residues. Per germline, CDR1 MNHNS and CDR2 SASEGT. The V end lost 5 bases, the J end lost 0 bases, and 10 bases lay between the germline ends. CDR3 in DNA: TGTGCCAGCAGTTCTCGACAGACTAACTATGGCTACACCTTC. Protein: CASSSRQTNYGYTF.

V gene TRBV2 combines with J gene TRBJ1-2; the match to TRBD1 covers 7 bases. Germline V gene lookup returns CDR1 SNHLY and CDR2 FYNNEI. J lost 8 bases, V lost 4 bases, and 7 bases had no gene match. The CDR3 extends over 13 amino acids. CDR3 sequence (DNA): TGTGCCAGCAGTGGGACGACAGGGCAAGGCTACACCTTC. It encodes CASSGTTGQGYTF.

This clone showed up just a few times. This chain uses TRBV30 with TRBJ1-2; TRBD1 is a possible D gene (5 bases). Trimming took 0 bases from V and 4 from J, leaving 12 bases between them. The CDR3 loop spans 14 amino acids. CDR1 is GTSNPN and CDR2 is SVGIG in the germline V gene (reference sequence). CDR3 in DNA: TGTGCCTGGAGTGTAACCCCCCAGGGCTATGGCTACACCTTC. This sequence encodes CAWSVTPQGYGYTF.

This chain connects TRBV15 to TRBJ2-7; either TRBD1 or TRBD2 may supply D (6 bases each). V lost 0 bases and J lost 3, with 15 bases in between. Per germline, CDR1 LNHNV and CDR2 YYDKDF (reference sequence). The CDR3 totals 16 residues. CDR3 in DNA: TGTGCCACCAGCAGAGAAGGAACGGGGGCGGGCTACGAGCAGTACTTC. This translates into CATSREGTGAGYEQYF.

The chain links TRBV6-1 to TRBJ1-5; the D is unclear. The germline V gene has CDR1 MNHNS and CDR2 SASEGT. There are 16 residues in the CDR3. Between the trimmed V and J ends, which lost 4 bases and 2 bases, there was a span of 15 bases. The DNA of the CDR3 is TGTGCCAGCAGTGGGGGTCCAGTCTTTGGCAATCAGCCCCAGCATTTT. The encoded protein is CASSGGPVFGNQPQHF.

The chain couples TRBV10-3 to TRBJ1-3, with unresolved D. Germline-derived CDR1 and CDR2 are ENHRY and SYGVKD. V lost 6 bases to trimming and J lost 2 bases, with 11 bases between them. This CDR3 is built from 14 residues. CDR3 region: CAIRNSEAGNTIYF. The CDR3 nucleotides read TGTGCCATCAGAAACTCGGAGGCTGGAAACACCATATATTTT.

This clone came up once. The sample has other DNA sequences that encode this CDR3 too. The rearrangement joins TRBV9 to TRBJ2-1; D possibly corresponds to TRBD1 (5 bases). V gave up 2 bases and J gave up 1 base, with 10 bases separating them. This CDR3 comprises 15 residues. CDR1 is SGDLS, CDR2 YYNGEE, per germline. CDR3 sequence: CASSVQGSSYNEQFF. The CDR3 DNA sequence: TGTGCCAGCAGCGTGCAGGGATCTTCCTACAATGAGCAGTTCTTC.

The chain links TRBV7-3 to TRBJ2-3, with D unclear. The CDR3 is made up of 15 amino acids. CDR1 is SGHTA, CDR2 FQGTGA, per germline. The V gene lost 1 base and the J gene lost 6 bases, with 14 bases spanning the gap. The CDR3 loop reads CASSLNGNPVDTQYF. The CDR3 coding sequence is TGTGCCAGCAGCTTAAATGGGAACCCGGTGGATACGCAGTATTTT.

Points on this clone: Distinct nucleotide sequences in the sample also encode this CDR3. This chain links TRBV5-1 with TRBJ2-3; 14 bases match TRBD2. Germline loops: CDR1 SGHRS, CDR2 YFSETQ. The CDR3 contains 15 residues. With V trimmed by 3 bases and J by 6 bases, 3 bases remained unmatched. The CDR3 is CASSSRTSGRDTQYF. Here the CDR3 DNA reads TGCGCCAGCAGCTCCCGGACTAGCGGGAGGGATACGCAGTATTTT.

In this sample, this clone turned up a few times. The CDR3 region has the DNA TGTGCCAGCAGTGATACAAGTACGGAGCGGGGGGGCCAAGAGACCCAGTACTTC. Translated: CASSDTSTERGGQETQYF. This chain uses TRBV2 with TRBJ2-5; TRBD2 aligns across 10 bases. Germline trimming cut 3 bases from V and 1 base from J; bases unmatched to any gene: 11. The CDR3 is 18 residues long. Germline values: CDR1 SNHLY, CDR2 FYNNEI.

This rearrangement joins TRBV5-1 to TRBJ2-1; D remains unclear. Germline V CDR1 and CDR2: SGHRS, YFSETQ. The CDR3 loop spans 15 amino acids. Trimming stripped 0 bases from V and 0 bases from J, with 7 bases between. This CDR3 is CASSLAPGSYNEQFF. CDR3 sequence (DNA): TGCGCCAGCAGCTTGGCACCGGGCTCCTACAATGAGCAGTTCTTC.

This clone was observed a single time. Germline and junction disagree at one end, which may indicate a read error. For the CDR3, the DNA is TGCGCCAGTGGGGCCGCAGGGGGCTCCCACGAGCAGTACTTC. Translation: CASGAAGGSHEQYF. J is TRBJ2-7 and V is TRBV5-1; 8 bases map to TRBD1. This CDR3 region has 14 residues. Germline V gene lookup returns CDR1 SGHRS and CDR2 YFSETQ.

This clone was recorded only once. V usage is TRBV7-2 and J usage is TRBJ2-7; 11 bases line up with TRBD1. Germline assignment: CDR1 SGHTA and CDR2 FQGNSA. The length of the CDR3 is 17 residues. V gave up 5 bases and J gave up 6 bases; unmatched junction bases: 15. CDR3 amino acids: CASSLVAGTGGSGEQYF. The CDR3, as DNA: TGTGCCAGCAGCCTCGTGGCGGGGACAGGGGGTTCGGGCGAGCAGTACTTC. The full variable domain, rest sourced from reference TRBV7-2 and TRBJ2-7, is GAGVSQSPSNKVTEKGKDVELRCDPISGHTALYWYRQSLGQGLEFLIYFQGNSAPDKSGLPSDRFSAERTGGSVSTLTIQRTQQEDSAVYLCASSLVAGTGGSGEQYFGPGTRLTVT.

This rearrangement joins TRBV19 to TRBJ1-2, with unresolved D. V gave up 11 bases and J gave up 1 base, with 17 bases separating them. From germline, CDR1 is LNHDA and CDR2 SQIVND (reference sequence). The length of the CDR3 is 14 residues. In DNA, the CDR3 is TGTGCCGCAAGAGAGGGAGGGAATAACTATGGCTACACCTTC. Its translation: CAAREGGNNYGYTF.

V gene TRBV5-1 combines with J gene TRBJ2-7, with 11 bases matching TRBD1. The length of the CDR3 is 15 residues. V shed 5 bases and J 2 bases; nucleotides not matched to a gene: 6. Germline assignment: CDR1 SGHRS and CDR2 YFSETQ. In DNA, the CDR3 is TGCGCCAGCAGGGAGGGGACAGGGGGGCCCTACGAGCAGTACTTC. Translating it yields CASREGTGGPYEQYF.

The chain is built from TRBV2 and TRBJ2-7; 9 positions match TRBD1. Germline assignment: CDR1 SNHLY and CDR2 FYNNEI. This CDR3 spans 15 amino acids. Trimming took 6 bases from V and 8 from J; bases not matched to a gene: 14. CDR3 in amino acids: CASSVPGQGRGKQYF. The CDR3, as DNA: TGTGCCAGCAGCGTTCCGGGACAGGGCCGCGGTAAGCAGTACTTC.

The rearrangement joins TRBV28 to TRBJ1-6; D gene ambiguous. The length of the CDR3 is 16 residues. V lost 5 bases and J lost 6, with 17 bases in between. Germline V gives CDR1 MDHEN, CDR2 SYDVKM. CDR3 loop: CASSLTAGRVNSPLHF. The DNA for the CDR3 is TGTGCCAGCAGTCTCACCGCGGGGAGGGTTAATTCACCCCTCCACTTT.

This clone appeared a single time. The gene calls are TRBV15 and TRBJ1-5; the match to TRBD1 covers 11 bases. Germline V gives CDR1 LNHNV, CDR2 YYDKDF (reference sequence). This CDR3 region has 16 residues. Trimming cost V 3 bases and J 6 bases; bases outside gene matches: 7. CDR3 DNA: TGTGCCACCAGCAGGATAGGACAGGGGGCGACTCAGCCCCAGCATTTT. Protein: CATSRIGQGATQPQHF.

This clone was recorded only once. The chain is built from TRBV7-9 and TRBJ2-5; 7 bases fit TRBD2. CDR3 length equals 15 residues. Germline loops: CDR1 SEHNR, CDR2 FQNEAQ (reference sequence). V trimming: 2 bases; J trimming: 5 bases; junction bases outside the gene matches: 8. The chain's CDR3 is CASSLRLANWETQYF. DNA for the CDR3: TGTGCCAGCAGCTTACGACTAGCTAACTGGGAGACCCAGTACTTC.

The chain is built from TRBV7-2 and TRBJ1-5; D unclear. Trimming took 5 bases from V and 2 from J, leaving 13 bases between them. This CDR3 is built from 15 residues. Germline CDR1 SGHTA, CDR2 FQGNSA. The CDR3: CASSPPGSGNQPQHF. The CDR3 nucleotides are TGTGCCAGCAGCCCGCCAGGTTCGGGCAATCAGCCCCAGCATTTT.

This rearrangement joins TRBV19 to TRBJ1-5, with no clear D. In germline, CDR1 is LNHDA, CDR2 SQIVND (reference sequence). V shed 5 bases and J shed 5 bases, with 10 bases lying between them. The CDR3 contains 13 residues. DNA for the CDR3: TGTGCCAGTAGTCTACAGAGGGATCAGCCCCAGCATTTT. This gives the protein CASSLQRDQPQHF.

The CDR3 here is CASSSGLAVNTGELFF. In nucleotides, the CDR3 is TGCGCCAGCAGCTCGGGACTAGCGGTGAACACCGGGGAGCTGTTTTTT. V and J are TRBV5-1 and TRBJ2-2; 11 bases are a match to TRBD2. The length of the CDR3 is 16 residues. Germline CDR1 reads SGHRS; CDR2 reads YFSETQ. V was pared by 3 bases and J by 1 base, with 2 bases of the junction left unmatched.

This clone was found once. The junction differs from germline at one of its ends, possibly a read error. The CDR3 here is CASRTSGTETRYF. CDR3 bases: TGTGCCAGCAGGACTAGCGGGACAGAGACCCGGTACTTC. This rearrangement joins TRBV6-1 to TRBJ2-5; 11 bases align to TRBD2. CDR1 and CDR2 (germline): MNHNS, SASEGT. CDR3 length: 13 amino acids.

This clone was counted ten times or more. The chain combines TRBV7-2 with TRBJ1-3; no firm D call. Germline V CDR1 and CDR2: SGHTA, FQGNSA. Between the trimmed V and J ends, which lost 5 bases and 3 bases, there was a span of 8 bases. The CDR3 length is 13 residues. CDR3 in DNA: TGTGCCAGCAGCCCCGCTAGTGGAAACACCATATATTTT. Residues: CASSPASGNTIYF.

The rearrangement uses TRBV11-2 and TRBJ1-3; 7 positions match TRBD1. The CDR3 contains 16 residues. The V gene end was trimmed by 5 bases and the J gene end by 4 bases; junction bases not matched to a gene: 11. Germline V CDR1 and CDR2: SGHAT, FQNNGV. The CDR3 sequence: CASSLRGPGTGNTIYF. The DNA for the CDR3 is TGTGCCAGCAGCCTTAGGGGGCCCGGGACGGGAAACACCATATATTTT.

The table lists this clone with a few counts. One junction end does not reproduce the germline sequence, and a read error may be involved. The chain uses TRBV2 and TRBJ2-1; 9 bases match TRBD1. Per germline, CDR1 SNHLY and CDR2 FYNNEI. The CDR3 is 15 amino acids. Here the CDR3 reads CAITTDRGSHNEQFF. The CDR3 region has the DNA TGTGCCATAACTACGGACAGGGGCTCCCACAATGAGCAGTTCTTC.

Comment on this clone: Other DNA variants within this sample encode the same CDR3. The chain links TRBV7-6 to TRBJ2-7; D is possibly TRBD2 (5 bases). This CDR3 contains 14 residues. The V end was cut by 1 base, the J end by 2 bases, with 9 bases between. In germline, CDR1 is SGHVS, CDR2 FNYEAQ. The CDR3 bases are TGTGCCAGCAGCTTAGGGGCGGGTCCCTACGAGCAGTACTTC. It translates to CASSLGAGPYEQYF.

This clone was seen a handful of times. Other nucleotide sequences in the sample specify the same CDR3. V gene TRBV19 combines with J gene TRBJ1-5, with 7 bases aligning to TRBD1. V shed 3 bases, J shed 6 bases, and the junction held 8 bases outside the gene matches. Germline-derived CDR1 and CDR2 are LNHDA and SQIVND (reference sequence). The CDR3 loop spans 15 amino acids. CDR3 residues: CASSMGGGRGQPQHF. For the CDR3, the DNA is TGTGCCAGTAGTATGGGAGGGGGCAGGGGTCAGCCCCAGCATTTT.